Presented here are 30 T cell receptor beta chains from one specimen sequenced in a study of blood T cell repertoires in COVID-19 (dated by TCRdb to the early 2020s). Libraries were prepared through the immunoSEQ multiplex PCR assay. Sourced from immuneACCESS, this table was stored by TCRdb with only in-frame sequences that have V and J called. A share of the clones is absent; for the studies checked, an unresolved V gene accounts for under half, and the remainder has no known explanation. The sample table holds about 140,000 clones, of which about 83% were seen once. The biggest ten clones account for around 1.6% of the sample. The sample taken for sequencing was peripheral blood. The receptor source for this set is a human donor in a cohort sampled during active COVID-19.

The J gene is TRBJ2-2, the V gene TRBV2, with TRBD1 as a possible D gene (6 bases). This CDR3 region has 15 residues. In germline, CDR1 is SNHLY, CDR2 FYNNEI. Trimming took 8 bases from V and 4 from J, leaving 17 bases between them. The CDR3 here is CASQGPGTFTGELFF. In DNA form, the CDR3 reads TGTGCCAGCCAAGGGCCGGGGACATTCACCGGGGAGCTGTTTTTT.

The V gene is TRBV7-2, the J gene TRBJ2-7; 8 bases are a match to TRBD1. V trimming: 5 bases; J trimming: 6 bases; junction bases outside the gene matches: 9. There are 14 residues in the CDR3. Germline CDR1 is SGHTA and CDR2 is FQGNSA. CDR3 sequence reads: CASSVRQGTSEQYF. DNA of the CDR3: TGTGCCAGCAGCGTCAGACAGGGGACGAGCGAGCAGTACTTC.

The chain joins TRBV7-2 to TRBJ1-2; 7 positions agree with TRBD1. Germline V gene data show CDR1 as SGHTA and CDR2 as FQGNSA. The CDR3 runs to 17 residues. J lost 8 bases, V lost 1 base, and 16 bases had no gene match. The CDR3 DNA reads TGTGCCAGCAGCTTAGGTCCGGGGACAGTTCTGTTGGAAGGCTACACCTTC. Translation gives CASSLGPGTVLLEGYTF.

The chain combines TRBV7-3 with TRBJ2-3, with TRBD2 matching over 9 bases. The trim removed 2 bases at V and 0 bases at J, leaving 6 bases unmatched. Germline V gives CDR1 SGHTA, CDR2 FQGTGA. The CDR3 is made up of 17 amino acids. The CDR3 region is CASSLGLTSGSTDTQYF. The DNA for the CDR3 is TGTGCCAGCAGCTTAGGGTTGACTAGCGGTAGCACAGATACGCAGTATTTT.

This chain uses TRBV7-2 with TRBJ2-1; 9 nucleotides match TRBD1. V lost 1 base, J lost 5 bases, and 3 bases stayed unmatched. The length of the CDR3 is 15 residues. Germline V lookup: CDR1 SGHTA, CDR2 FQGNSA. The CDR3 nucleotides are TGTGCCAGCAGCTTAGACAGGGGGCGCCACAATGAGCAGTTCTTC. Translation gives CASSLDRGRHNEQFF.

V and J are TRBV28 and TRBJ1-2; D is undetermined. The ends were cut back, 6 bases at V and 8 bases at J, with 22 bases in the middle. The CDR3 has 15 residues. Germline V gene sequence: CDR1 MDHEN, CDR2 SYDVKM. CDR3 in DNA: TGTGCCAGCAGCCCCGTCGGACGGGAGGCACTCGGCTACACCTTC. Translated: CASSPVGREALGYTF.

This clone was found a few times. CDR3 DNA sequence: TGTGCCAGCAGCTTAATGAGCCGGGAGGTTAAAAATGAGCAGTTCTTC. Translating it yields CASSLMSREVKNEQFF. The chain carries TRBV7-3 and TRBJ2-1, with 7 bases that match TRBD2. This CDR3 region has 16 residues. The V gene end was trimmed by 1 base and the J gene end by 7 bases; junction bases not matched to a gene: 10. The V gene's germline CDR1 is SGHTA and CDR2 FQGTGA. The complete variable domain, with remaining parts taken from reference TRBV7-3 and TRBJ2-1, reads GAGVSQTPSNKVTEKGKYVELRCDPISGHTALYWYRQSLGQGPEFLIYFQGTGAADDSGLPNDRFFAVRPEGSVSTLKIQRTERGDSAVYLCASSLMSREVKNEQFFGPGTRLTVL.

The chain recombines TRBV18 with TRBJ1-1; D ambiguous. Between the trimmed V and J ends, which lost 5 bases and 5 bases, there was a span of 12 bases. The germline V gene encodes CDR1 KGHSH and CDR2 LQKENI. This CDR3 is 13 amino acids long. The CDR3 sequence is CASSSVAGTEAFF. As DNA, the CDR3 is TGTGCCAGCTCATCAGTTGCGGGAACTGAAGCTTTCTTT.

J is TRBJ2-7 and V is TRBV19; 12 bases fit TRBD2. The trim removed 7 bases at V and 3 bases at J, leaving 1 base unmatched. This CDR3 is built from 13 residues. The V gene's germline CDR1 is LNHDA and CDR2 SQIVND (reference sequence). CDR3: CASKGLAGYEQYF. In DNA, the CDR3 is TGTGCCAGTAAGGGACTAGCGGGCTACGAGCAGTACTTC.

The chain is built from TRBV5-1 and TRBJ1-3; no definite D call. Deletions cut 0 bases from V and 4 bases from J, with 14 bases between. The germline CDR1 and CDR2 sequences are SGHRS and YFSETQ. This CDR3 is built from 16 residues. The CDR3 here is CASSLEETPYGNTIYF. The CDR3, as DNA: TGCGCCAGCAGCTTGGAGGAGACGCCGTACGGAAACACCATATATTTT.

The V gene is TRBV25-1, the J gene TRBJ1-4, with 10 bases identical to TRBD1. The CDR3 covers 13 residues. V trimming: 10 bases; J trimming: 5 bases; junction bases outside the gene matches: 4. Germline assignment: CDR1 MGHDK and CDR2 SYGVNS. The CDR3 bases are TGTGCCACCAGGGGACAGGGGAATGAAAAACTGTTTTTT. Its translation: CATRGQGNEKLFF.

The chain joins TRBV5-1 to TRBJ2-3; 7 bases match TRBD1. The V gene end was trimmed by 5 bases and the J gene end by 3 bases; junction bases not matched to a gene: 6. Germline loops: CDR1 SGHRS, CDR2 YFSETQ. This CDR3 spans 14 amino acids. The CDR3: CASRTTGVTDTQYF. In DNA, the CDR3 is TGCGCCAGCAGAACCACAGGGGTTACAGATACGCAGTATTTT.

This chain joins TRBV11-3 and TRBJ2-1, with a possible D match to TRBD1 (6 bases). Trimming shortened V by 1 base and J by 4 bases, and 23 bases separated the two germline ends. This CDR3 has 19 residues. Germline assignment: CDR1 SGHNT and CDR2 YENEEA. In DNA form, the CDR3 reads TGTGCCAGCAGCTTAGGAGGGGGAAGGGTTTCCAATCCTTACAATGAGCAGTTCTTC. Protein sequence: CASSLGGGRVSNPYNEQFF.

The V gene is TRBV11-2, the J gene TRBJ1-3; 7 bases agree with TRBD1. V dropped 3 bases and J dropped 15; count of bases not matched to a gene: 14. Germline values: CDR1 SGHAT, CDR2 FQNNGV. The CDR3 sequence is 14 residues long. The CDR3 bases are TGTGCCAGCAGCTTCCCGGGGTTTGGACAGGCGGAATATTTT. Translating it yields CASSFPGFGQAEYF. The full variable domain, its missing parts supplied by reference TRBV11-2 and TRBJ1-3, is EAGVAQSPRYKIIEKRQSVAFWCNPISGHATLYWYQQILGQGPKLLIQFQNNGVVDDSQLPKDRFSAERLKGVDSTLKIQPAKLEDSAVYLCASSFPGFGQAEYFGEGSWLTVV.

CDR3 residues: CASSLLAGGYYEQYF. CDR3 bases: TGTGCCAGCAGTTTATTAGCGGGAGGGTACTACGAGCAGTACTTC. The chain recombines TRBV28 with TRBJ2-7, with 11 bases lining up with TRBD2. Unmatched junction bases numbered 2, after V lost 1 base and J lost 3 bases. Germline CDR1 and CDR2: MDHEN and SYDVKM. The CDR3 extends over 15 amino acids.

This sequence joins TRBV3-1 (or the pseudogene TRBV3-2) and TRBJ2-7; 8 nucleotides line up with TRBD1. This CDR3 comprises 15 residues. V shed 1 base, J shed 2 bases, and the junction held 4 bases outside the gene matches. Germline values: CDR1 LGHDT, CDR2 YNNKEL (reference sequence). CDR3 DNA: TGTGCCAGCAGCCAAGTGGACAGGGCTCCCTACGAGCAGTACTTC. This codes for CASSQVDRAPYEQYF.

The rearrangement links TRBV9 to TRBJ2-5; 9 nucleotides agree with TRBD1. CDR1 is SGDLS, CDR2 YYNGEE, per germline. The J segment lost 5 bases and the V segment lost 0 bases, leaving 5 bases of the junction unmatched. This CDR3 comprises 15 residues. Here the CDR3 DNA reads TGTGCCAGCAGCGTAGTGGGACAGGGAGGGGAGACCCAGTACTTC. It codes for CASSVVGQGGETQYF.

The chain is built from TRBV19 and TRBJ2-1, with 8 bases lining up with TRBD1. J lost 7 bases, V lost 11 bases, and 13 bases had no gene match. The CDR3 contains 14 residues. The germline V gene encodes CDR1 LNHDA and CDR2 SQIVND (reference sequence). CDR3 in amino acids: CASSGQGQGNEQFF. In nucleotides, the CDR3 is TGTGCCTCCTCCGGACAGGGCCAAGGGAATGAGCAGTTCTTC.

This clone has just one count. This chain uses TRBV9 with TRBJ2-7; tentatively, D is TRBD2 (6 bases). V lost 4 bases and J lost 5, with 13 bases in between. The CDR3 runs to 13 residues. In germline, CDR1 is SGDLS, CDR2 YYNGEE. The CDR3 sequence: CASSPYGSHEQYF. In DNA form, the CDR3 reads TGTGCCAGCAGCCCCTACGGGAGCCACGAGCAGTACTTC.

The chain uses TRBV9 and TRBJ1-3; 7 bases are shared with TRBD1. The CDR3 sequence is 14 residues long. The trim removed 3 bases at V and 3 bases at J, leaving 3 bases unmatched. Looked up from germline, CDR1 is SGDLS and CDR2 is YYNGEE. CDR3 sequence (DNA): TGTGCCAGCAGCGGACAGGGTTATGGAAACACCATATATTTT. The encoded protein is CASSGQGYGNTIYF.

This clone was recorded only once. The chain couples TRBV19 to TRBJ1-1; TRBD1 aligns across 8 bases. The trim removed 3 bases at V and 4 bases at J, leaving 4 bases unmatched. There are 14 residues in the CDR3. Looked up from germline, CDR1 is LNHDA and CDR2 is SQIVND (reference sequence). CDR3 sequence (DNA): TGTGCCAGTAGTATTACAGGGGGTGTCACTGAAGCTTTCTTT. The encoded protein is CASSITGGVTEAFF. The whole variable domain, remainder taken from reference TRBV19 and TRBJ1-1, is DGGITQSPKYLFRKEGQNVTLSCEQNLNHDAMYWYRQDPGQGLRLIYYSQIVNDFQKGDIAEGYSVSREKKESFPLTVTSAQKNPTAFYLCASSITGGVTEAFFGQGTRLTVV.

The chain carries TRBV5-1 and TRBJ2-7, with 14 nucleotides matching TRBD2. The germline V gene encodes CDR1 SGHRS and CDR2 YFSETQ. The trim removed 4 bases at V and 6 bases at J, leaving 3 bases unmatched. The CDR3 is 14 residues long. CDR3 nucleotide sequence: TGCGCCAGCAGCGGGACTAGCGGGAGCACCGAGCAGTACTTC. This encodes CASSGTSGSTEQYF.

In DNA form, the CDR3 reads TGTGCCAGCAGGAAGGACAGGACCGAGCAGTACTTC. Translated: CASRKDRTEQYF. The chain links TRBV7-2 to TRBJ2-7, with 7 bases aligning to TRBD1. There are 12 residues in the CDR3. CDR1 and CDR2 from the germline V gene are SGHTA and FQGNSA. The J segment lost 6 bases and the V segment lost 6 bases, leaving 5 bases of the junction unmatched.

The V call is TRBV27, the J call TRBJ2-1, with D possibly matching TRBD1 (6 bases). Germline V gene lookup returns CDR1 MNHEY and CDR2 SMNVEV (reference sequence). The germline V and J ends were trimmed by 2 bases and 3 bases, with 11 bases remaining between them. CDR3 size: 15 residues. DNA of the CDR3: TGTGCCAGCAGTTTAGGCAGGGGAAACTACAATGAGCAGTTCTTC. Protein product: CASSLGRGNYNEQFF.

CDR3 in amino acids: CASSYSSGRDQPQHF. The CDR3 nucleotides read TGTGCCAGCAGTTACTCGTCAGGGAGGGATCAGCCCCAGCATTTT. This chain joins TRBV6-6 and TRBJ1-5; the D gene is possibly TRBD1 (5 bases). Germline V gene data show CDR1 as MNHNY and CDR2 as SVGAGI (reference sequence). Trimming left V 0 bases short and J 5 bases short, with 11 bases between. The CDR3 has 15 amino acids.

The chain uses TRBV28 and TRBJ1-4, with D unclear. V was pared by 6 bases and J by 8 bases, with 7 bases between. CDR1 is MDHEN, CDR2 SYDVKM, per germline. This CDR3 spans 11 amino acids. This CDR3 reads CASSLKEKLFF. CDR3 nucleotides: TGTGCCAGCAGCCTAAAGGAAAAACTGTTTTTT.

V usage is TRBV3-1 (or the pseudogene TRBV3-2) and J usage is TRBJ2-1; 12 bases agree with TRBD2. V gave up 5 bases and J gave up 7 bases; unmatched junction bases: 9. This CDR3 is 16 amino acids long. Per germline, CDR1 LGHDT and CDR2 YNNKEL (reference sequence). DNA of the CDR3: TGTGCCAGCAGCACACATGCTAGCGGGAGGGAAAATGAGCAGTTCTTC. Protein sequence: CASSTHASGRENEQFF.

The chain links TRBV28 to TRBJ1-2, with D possibly TRBD1 on 5 matching bases. The CDR3 spans 15 residues. Germline CDR1 and CDR2: MDHEN and SYDVKM. The V end was cut by 9 bases, the J end by 0 bases, with 17 bases between. CDR3 in DNA: TGTGCCAGTAAAACTCAGGGTGGAGCTAACTATGGCTACACCTTC. This sequence encodes CASKTQGGANYGYTF.

The chain uses TRBV6-5 and TRBJ2-3; 9 bases line up with TRBD1. This CDR3 is 16 amino acids long. J lost 2 bases, V lost 4 bases, and 7 bases had no gene match. The germline gives CDR1 MNHEY, CDR2 SVGAGI. The CDR3 is CASSSHRGLTTDTQYF. In nucleotides, the CDR3 is TGTGCCAGCAGTTCCCACAGGGGGCTAACCACAGATACGCAGTATTTT.

V and J are TRBV7-8 and TRBJ1-3; a possible D gene is TRBD1 (5 bases). V lost 5 bases and J 0 bases, leaving 17 bases between the germline ends. Per the germline V gene, CDR1 is SGHVS and CDR2 is FQNEAQ. The CDR3 sequence is 17 residues long. CDR3 in amino acids: CASSRQGQAYSGNTIYF. The CDR3 nucleotides read TGTGCCAGCAGCCGCCAAGGACAAGCTTACTCTGGAAACACCATATATTTT.